A selection of T cell receptor beta chains follows, all from one sample in a study of cytomegalovirus exposure and HLA in healthy donors. Repertoires were generated with immunoSEQ multiplex PCR, while TCRdb's copy carries only in-frame clones and drops some. The repertoire consists of some 120,000 clones, with roughly 68% occurring once and the leading ten covering approximately 6.4%. Sample: PBMCs. The origin of the receptors is a woman aged 45-60 years in good health and CMV-seropositive. CDR3s include the opening cysteine and the closing phenylalanine or tryptophan.

J gene	V gene	CDR3 protein
TRBJ2-5	TRBV18	CASSPLRGPNGETQYF
TRBJ2-3	TRBV27	CASRQGLWGTYTDTQYF
TRBJ2-7	TRBV5-1	CANPTTSPPYEQYF
TRBJ1-1	TRBV14	CASSQVAGMNTEAFF
TRBJ2-7	TRBV11-2	CASSWTGLAYEQYF
TRBJ2-3	TRBV27	CASSAGPTSGGTDTQYF
TRBJ2-1	TRBV5-4	CASNLRGGRNEQFF
TRBJ1-5	TRBV5-3	CARSGGESLPPQHF
TRBJ1-2	TRBV7-9	CASSLDWGGYTF
TRBJ1-2	TRBV5-8	CASSPERGSNYGYTF
TRBJ2-1	TRBV13	CASSFPGLAGPGGVSNEQFF
TRBJ1-5	TRBV19	CASSSWVLTGNQPQHF
TRBJ1-6	TRBV4-1	CARSPGQGAHNSPLHF